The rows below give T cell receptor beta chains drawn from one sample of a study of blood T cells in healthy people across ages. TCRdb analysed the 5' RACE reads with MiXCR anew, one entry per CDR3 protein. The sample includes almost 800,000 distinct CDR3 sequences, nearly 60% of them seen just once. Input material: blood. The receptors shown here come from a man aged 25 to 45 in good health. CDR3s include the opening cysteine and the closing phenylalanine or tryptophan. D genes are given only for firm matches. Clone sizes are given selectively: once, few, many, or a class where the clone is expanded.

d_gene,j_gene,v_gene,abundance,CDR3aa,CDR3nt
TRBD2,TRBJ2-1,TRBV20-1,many,CSAIGLAGGVWSNEQFF,TGCAGTGCGATCGGACTAGCGGGAGGTGTTTGGTCCAATGAGCAGTTCTTC
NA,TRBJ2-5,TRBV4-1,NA,CASSPIIAETQYF,TGCGCCAGCAGCCCCATTATAGCAGAGACCCAGTACTTC
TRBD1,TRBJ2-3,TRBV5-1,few,CASSSDRGPQDTQYF,TGCGCCAGCAGCTCTGACAGGGGGCCTCAGGATACGCAGTATTTT
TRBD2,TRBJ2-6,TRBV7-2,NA,CASNLGLAGGAGANVLTF,TGTGCCAGCAACTTAGGACTAGCCGGAGGAGCTGGGGCCAACGTCCTGACTTTC
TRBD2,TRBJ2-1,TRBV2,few,CASSREGDNEQFF,TGTGCCAGCTCGCGGGAGGGGGACAATGAGCAGTTCTTC
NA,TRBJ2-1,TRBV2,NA,CASMVVEEQFF,TGTGCCAGCATGGTAGTTGAAGAGCAGTTCTTC
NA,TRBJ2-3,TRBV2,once,CASSEVPGLDHRDAYF,TGTGCCAGCAGTGAAGTCCCGGGGCTGGACCACAGAGACGCGTATTTT
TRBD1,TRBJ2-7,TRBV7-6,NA,CASSSPGQGDEQYF,TGTGCCAGCAGCTCACCGGGACAGGGAGACGAGCAGTACTTC
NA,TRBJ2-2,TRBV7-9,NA,CASSKRTVSNTGELFF,TGTGCCAGCAGCAAAAGGACAGTTTCGAACACCGGGGAGCTGTTTTTT
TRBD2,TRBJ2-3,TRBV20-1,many,CSARDLVGLADPTQYF,TGCAGTGCTAGAGATCTTGTGGGACTAGCGGACCCAACGCAGTATTTT
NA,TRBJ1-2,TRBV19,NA,CASSIGGIYGYTF,TGTGCCAGTAGTATTGGGGGGATCTATGGCTACACCTTC
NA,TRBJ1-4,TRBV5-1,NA,CASSSGRGLNEKLFF,TGCGCCAGCAGCTCAGGACGGGGCCTTAATGAAAAACTGTTTTTT
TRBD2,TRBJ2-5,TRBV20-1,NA,CSASRPGGLQETQYF,TGCAGTGCTAGTAGACCGGGAGGGCTCCAAGAGACCCAGTACTTC
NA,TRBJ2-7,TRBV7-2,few,CASSLVPPPGEQYF,TGTGCCAGCAGCTTAGTCCCCCCCCCGGGCGAGCAGTACTTC
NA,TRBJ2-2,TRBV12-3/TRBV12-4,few,CASSLFGGANTGELFF,TGTGCCAGCAGTTTATTCGGCGGGGCGAACACCGGGGAGCTGTTTTTT
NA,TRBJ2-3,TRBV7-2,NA,CASEAGLTTDTQYF,TGTGCCAGCGAGGCGGGGTTAACCACAGATACGCAGTATTTT
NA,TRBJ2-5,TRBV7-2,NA,CASSPEGRRPQETQYF,TGTGCCAGCAGCCCCGAAGGGCGAAGACCCCAAGAGACCCAGTACTTC
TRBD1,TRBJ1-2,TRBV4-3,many,CASSQDPRQGGYTF,TGCGCCAGCAGCCAAGACCCCAGACAGGGGGGCTACACCTTC
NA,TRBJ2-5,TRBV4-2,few,CASSQGLLVAGQETQYF,TGTGCCAGCAGCCAAGGACTCCTGGTAGCAGGGCAAGAGACCCAGTACTTC
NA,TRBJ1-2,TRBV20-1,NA,CSARDLGGGHGYTF,TGCAGTGCTAGAGATCTTGGGGGAGGGCACGGCTACACCTTC
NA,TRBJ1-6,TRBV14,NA,CASSQEGRSPLHF,TGTGCCAGCAGCCAAGAGGGGCGGTCACCCCTCCACTTT
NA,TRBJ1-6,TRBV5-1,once,CASSFKTTRNSPLHF,TGCGCCAGCAGCTTTAAGACCACCCGGAATTCACCCCTCCACTTT
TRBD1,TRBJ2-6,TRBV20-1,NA,CSARAGQGVSGANVLTF,TGCAGTGCTAGAGCTGGACAGGGGGTTTCTGGGGCCAACGTCCTGACTTTC
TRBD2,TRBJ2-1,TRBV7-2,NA,CASSLVGGTSGRVIGDEQFF,TGTGCCAGCAGCTTAGTGGGGGGGACTAGCGGGAGAGTGATAGGGGATGAGCAGTTCTTC
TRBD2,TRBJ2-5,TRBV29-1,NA,CSVLFSGALQETQYF,TGCAGCGTCCTATTTAGCGGGGCCCTACAAGAGACCCAGTACTTC
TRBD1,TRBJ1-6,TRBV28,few,CASNMGQGGFSPLHF,TGTGCCAGCAACATGGGACAGGGAGGATTTTCACCCCTCCACTTT
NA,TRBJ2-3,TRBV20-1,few,CSARLDRKGSSTDTQYF,TGCAGTGCTAGACTGGACAGAAAGGGGTCTAGCACAGATACGCAGTATTTT
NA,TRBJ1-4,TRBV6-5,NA,CASSYSSARGDEKLFF,TGTGCCAGCAGTTACTCGAGTGCAAGGGGAGATGAAAAACTGTTTTTT
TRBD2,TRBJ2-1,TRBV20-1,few,CSASWREGTANEQFF,TGCAGTGCTAGCTGGAGGGAGGGTACTGCGAATGAGCAGTTCTTC
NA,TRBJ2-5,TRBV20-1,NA,CSARDKEGVLQETQYF,TGCAGTGCTAGAGATAAAGAGGGGGTCCTTCAAGAGACCCAGTACTTC
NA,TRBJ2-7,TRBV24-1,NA,CATSDGPSYEQYF,TGTGCCACCAGTGATGGGCCCTCCTACGAGCAGTACTTC
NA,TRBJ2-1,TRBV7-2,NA,CASSFGFGLVGEQFF,TGTGCCAGCAGCTTCGGTTTTGGACTGGTTGGTGAGCAGTTCTTC
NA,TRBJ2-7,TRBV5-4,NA,CASSLDRAVDSYEQYF,TGTGCCAGCAGCTTGGATAGGGCGGTGGACTCCTACGAGCAGTACTTC
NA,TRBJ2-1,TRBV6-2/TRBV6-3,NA,CASSYRLEYKEQFF,TGTGCCAGCAGTTATCGTCTGGAATACAAAGAGCAGTTCTTC
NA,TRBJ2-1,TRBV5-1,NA,CASSPRALRDEQFF,TGCGCCAGCAGCCCGAGAGCCCTCAGGGATGAGCAGTTCTTC
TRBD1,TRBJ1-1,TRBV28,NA,CATADGQGLLNEAFF,TGTGCCACAGCCGATGGACAGGGGCTTTTAAATGAAGCTTTCTTT
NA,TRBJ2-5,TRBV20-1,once,CSAIGTGGSQETQYF,TGCAGTGCTATTGGAACGGGCGGAAGCCAAGAGACCCAGTACTTC
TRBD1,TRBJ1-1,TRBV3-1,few,CASSPQGITEAFF,TGTGCCAGCAGCCCACAGGGGATCACTGAAGCTTTCTTT
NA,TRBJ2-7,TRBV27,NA,CASSLVESHEQYF,TGTGCCAGCAGTTTGGTAGAATCCCACGAGCAGTACTTC
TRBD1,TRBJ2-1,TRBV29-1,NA,CSVEKGDSAYNEQFF,TGCAGCGTTGAGAAGGGGGACAGCGCCTACAATGAGCAGTTCTTC
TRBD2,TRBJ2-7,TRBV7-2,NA,CASSLESSGVTYEQYF,TGTGCCAGCAGCTTAGAGTCGAGCGGGGTGACCTACGAGCAGTACTTC
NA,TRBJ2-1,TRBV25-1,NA,CASNEAGSYNEQFF,TGTGCCAGCAACGAGGCCGGGTCCTACAATGAGCAGTTCTTC
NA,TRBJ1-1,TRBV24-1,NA,CATSDFSTTEAFF,TGTGCCACCAGTGATTTTTCGACGACAGAAGCTTTCTTT
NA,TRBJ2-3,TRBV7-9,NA,CASTAPGRGAGERDTQYF,TGTGCCAGCACCGCCCCGGGTCGGGGCGCAGGAGAGAGGGATACGCAGTATTTT
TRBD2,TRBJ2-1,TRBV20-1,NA,CSARTSGSVNEQFF,TGCAGTGCTCGGACTAGCGGGAGTGTCAATGAGCAGTTCTTC
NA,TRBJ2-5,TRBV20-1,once,CSARDRYPNEQYF,TGCAGTGCTAGAGACCGATACCCCAATGAGCAGTACTTC
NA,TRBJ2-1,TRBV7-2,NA,CASSSNRVLRVEQFF,TGTGCCAGCAGCTCAAACAGGGTTTTACGGGTTGAGCAGTTCTTC
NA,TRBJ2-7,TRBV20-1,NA,CSARNLYNEQYF,TGCAGTGCTAGAAACCTCTACAATGAGCAGTACTTC